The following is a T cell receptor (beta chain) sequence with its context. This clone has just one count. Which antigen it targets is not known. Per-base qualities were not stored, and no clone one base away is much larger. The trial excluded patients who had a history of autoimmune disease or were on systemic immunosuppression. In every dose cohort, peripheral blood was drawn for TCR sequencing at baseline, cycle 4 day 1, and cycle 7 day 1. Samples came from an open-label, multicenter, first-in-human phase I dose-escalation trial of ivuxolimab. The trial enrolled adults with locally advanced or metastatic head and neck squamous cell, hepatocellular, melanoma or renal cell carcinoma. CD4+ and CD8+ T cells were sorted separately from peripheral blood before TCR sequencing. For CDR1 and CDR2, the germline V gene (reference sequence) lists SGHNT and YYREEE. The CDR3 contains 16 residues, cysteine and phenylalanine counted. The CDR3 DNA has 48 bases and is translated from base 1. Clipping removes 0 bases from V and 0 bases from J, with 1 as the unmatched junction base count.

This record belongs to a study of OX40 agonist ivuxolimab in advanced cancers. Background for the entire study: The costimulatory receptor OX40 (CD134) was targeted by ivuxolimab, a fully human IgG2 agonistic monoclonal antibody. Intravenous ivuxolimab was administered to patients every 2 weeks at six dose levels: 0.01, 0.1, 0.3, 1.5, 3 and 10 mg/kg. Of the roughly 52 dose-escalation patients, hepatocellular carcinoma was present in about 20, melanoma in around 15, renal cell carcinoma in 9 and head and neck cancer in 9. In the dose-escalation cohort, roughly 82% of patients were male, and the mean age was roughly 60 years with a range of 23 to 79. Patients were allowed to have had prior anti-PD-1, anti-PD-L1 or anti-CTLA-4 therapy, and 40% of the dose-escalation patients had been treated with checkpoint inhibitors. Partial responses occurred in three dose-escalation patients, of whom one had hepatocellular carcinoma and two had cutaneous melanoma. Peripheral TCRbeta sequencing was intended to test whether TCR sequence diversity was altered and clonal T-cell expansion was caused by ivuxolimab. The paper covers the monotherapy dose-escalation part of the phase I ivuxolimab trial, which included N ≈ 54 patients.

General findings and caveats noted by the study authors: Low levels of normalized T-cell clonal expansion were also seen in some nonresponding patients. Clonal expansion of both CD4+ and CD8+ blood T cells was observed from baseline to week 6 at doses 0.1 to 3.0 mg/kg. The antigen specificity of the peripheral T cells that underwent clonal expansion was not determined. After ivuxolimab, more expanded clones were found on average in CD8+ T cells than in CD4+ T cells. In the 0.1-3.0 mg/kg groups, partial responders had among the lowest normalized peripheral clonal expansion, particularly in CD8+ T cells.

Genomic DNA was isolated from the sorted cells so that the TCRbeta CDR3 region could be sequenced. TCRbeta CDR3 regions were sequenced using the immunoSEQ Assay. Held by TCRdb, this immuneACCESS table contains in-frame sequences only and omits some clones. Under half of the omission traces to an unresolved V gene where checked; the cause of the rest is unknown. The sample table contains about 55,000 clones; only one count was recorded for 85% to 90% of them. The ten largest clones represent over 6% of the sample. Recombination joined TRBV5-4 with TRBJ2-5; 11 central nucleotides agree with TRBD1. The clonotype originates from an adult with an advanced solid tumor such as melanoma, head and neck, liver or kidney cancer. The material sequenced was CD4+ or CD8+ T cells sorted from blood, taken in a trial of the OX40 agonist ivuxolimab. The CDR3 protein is CASSLGDRGYQETQYF. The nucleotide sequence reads TGTGCCAGCAGCTTGGGGGACAGGGGGTACCAAGAGACCCAGTACTTC.